This entry lists 15 T cell receptor beta chains sequenced from one sample in a study of blood T cell repertoires in COVID-19. Some clones are missing from TCRdb's copy, which holds only in-frame ones; the method was immunoSEQ multiplex PCR. The sample has 350,000 to 450,000 clones, 80% to 90% seen once. The specimen was PBMCs or T cells enriched from blood (not recorded which). Receptors originate from a man aged 25-45 years who had recovered from COVID-19.

Only one count was recorded for this clone. This chain uses TRBV7-3 with TRBJ2-5, with D perhaps matching TRBD2 (5 bases). Trimming cost V 0 bases and J 0 bases, with 8 bases left between them. The CDR3 is 15 residues long. Germline CDR1 is SGHTA and CDR2 is FQGTGA. CDR3 sequence: CASSLTAEYQETQYF. CDR3 nucleotide sequence: TGTGCCAGCAGCTTAACAGCGGAGTACCAAGAGACCCAGTACTTC.

DNA of the CDR3: TGTGCCAGCAGCTCACCGGGACAGGGGGCGCGAAATACTGAAGCTTTCTTT. The encoded protein is CASSSPGQGARNTEAFF. J is TRBJ1-1 and V is TRBV11-2, with 12 positions matching TRBD1. The ends lost 4 bases at V and 5 bases at J; junction bases unmatched: 11. This CDR3 comprises 17 residues. Germline values: CDR1 SGHAT, CDR2 FQNNGV.

The V call is TRBV12-3 or TRBV12-4, the J call TRBJ1-1; 9 positions match TRBD1. With V trimmed by 5 bases and J by 9 bases, 7 bases remained unmatched. The CDR3 runs to 13 residues. The CDR3 loop is CASSPGQGLKAFF. Here the CDR3 DNA reads TGTGCCAGCAGTCCTGGACAGGGGCTGAAAGCTTTCTTT.

The chain combines TRBV2 with TRBJ2-5; maybe TRBD2 (5 bases). Trimming cost V 10 bases and J 2 bases, with 17 bases left between them. The V gene's germline CDR1 is SNHLY and CDR2 FYNNEI. The CDR3 totals 14 residues. CDR3 DNA: TGTGCCATCATACTAGAGCGGCCGCAAGAGACCCAGTACTTC. Protein sequence: CAIILERPQETQYF.

The V and J genes are TRBV29-1 and TRBJ2-1, with D uncertain. Trimming removed 7 bases from V and 10 bases from J, with 17 bases in between. CDR1 is SQVTM, CDR2 ANQGSEA, per germline. The CDR3 runs to 12 residues. CDR3: CSARAQLDEQFF. The DNA for the CDR3 is TGCAGCGCTAGAGCTCAGCTAGACGAGCAGTTCTTC.

The rearrangement uses TRBV4-1 and TRBJ1-5, with TRBD1 as a possible D gene (5 bases). Germline V lookup: CDR1 MGHRA, CDR2 YSYEKL. The length of the CDR3 is 14 residues. The V end was cut by 0 bases, the J end by 2 bases, with 5 bases between. The CDR3 protein is CASSQETGNQPQHF. CDR3 nucleotides: TGCGCCAGCAGCCAAGAGACAGGCAATCAGCCCCAGCATTTT.

The chain links TRBV6-5 to TRBJ1-2, with a weak D call TRBD1 (6 bases). The V end was cut by 8 bases, the J end by 9 bases, with 25 bases between. CDR1 is MNHEY, CDR2 SVGAGI, per germline. The CDR3 extends over 15 amino acids. CDR3 amino acids: CASAVETGTSARYTF. The CDR3 DNA reads as TGTGCCAGCGCGGTAGAGACAGGAACCTCCGCCCGCTACACCTTC.

This chain connects TRBV14 to TRBJ2-2; 7 bases match TRBD2. The CDR3 is 15 amino acids. The trim removed 4 bases at V and 4 bases at J, leaving 6 bases unmatched. Germline assignment: CDR1 SGHDN and CDR2 FVKESK. The DNA of the CDR3 is TGTGCCAGCAGCCTGCGGGAGTGGGGCACCGGGGAGCTGTTTTTT. Protein: CASSLREWGTGELFF.

In nucleotides, the CDR3 is TGCAGCGGGACAGGGGGGAATGAAAAACTGTTTTTT. Translated: CSGTGGNEKLFF. This chain links TRBV29-1 with TRBJ1-4; the match to TRBD1 covers 10 bases. After removal of 7 bases from V and 5 bases from J, the junction contained 1 base not matched to a gene. The CDR3 is made up of 12 amino acids. CDR1 is SQVTM, CDR2 ANQGSEA, per germline.

The chain employs TRBV6-5 and TRBJ2-7, with 7 bases that match TRBD1. Germline V gene lookup returns CDR1 MNHEY and CDR2 SVGAGI. V trimming: 8 bases; J trimming: 2 bases; junction bases outside the gene matches: 12. This CDR3 spans 15 amino acids. The CDR3 DNA reads as TGTGCCAGCGGACCAGTTCGGGACAGAGCCTACGAGCAGTACTTC. It translates to CASGPVRDRAYEQYF.

The CDR3 DNA follows: TGCGCCAGCAGCCCTAATCAAGGGGAGCTGTTTTTT. Amino acid sequence: CASSPNQGELFF. This chain connects TRBV5-1 to TRBJ2-2; no reliable D call. This CDR3 comprises 12 residues. Trimming removed 4 bases from V and 8 bases from J, with 9 bases in between. Germline loops: CDR1 SGHRS, CDR2 YFSETQ.

This sequence joins TRBV4-1 and TRBJ1-6, with D maybe TRBD1 (6 bases). The ends were cut back, 4 bases at V and 6 bases at J, with 13 bases in the middle. The CDR3 spans 15 residues. The germline CDR1 and CDR2 sequences are MGHRA and YSYEKL. CDR3 residues: CASSRADSSNSPLHF. The CDR3 nucleotides read TGCGCCAGCAGCCGAGCGGACAGCTCTAATTCACCCCTCCACTTT.

The J gene is TRBJ1-2, the V gene TRBV7-8; 9 bases are a match to TRBD1. With V trimmed by 0 bases and J by 4 bases, 0 bases remained unmatched. CDR3 length: 14 amino acids. In germline, CDR1 is SGHVS, CDR2 FQNEAQ. The CDR3 DNA reads as TGTGCCAGCAGCTTAGCGACAGGGGGCTATGGCTACACCTTC. Protein sequence: CASSLATGGYGYTF.

The V gene is TRBV10-3, the J gene TRBJ2-5; D gene ambiguous. V lost 2 bases, J lost 2 bases, and 9 bases lay in between. Germline CDR1 ENHRY, CDR2 SYGVKD. The CDR3 covers 14 residues. Written as DNA, the CDR3 is TGTGCCATCAGTGAGGGAGCGACTCAAGAGACCCAGTACTTC. Protein: CAISEGATQETQYF.

The J gene is TRBJ1-6, the V gene TRBV27, with TRBD1 as a possible D gene (5 bases). Looked up from germline, CDR1 is MNHEY and CDR2 is SMNVEV (reference sequence). Trimming took off 3 bases at V and 7 bases at J, with 13 bases between the two ends. The CDR3 is made up of 15 amino acids. The CDR3 protein is CASSLGQAGNSPLHF. Here the CDR3 DNA reads TGTGCCAGCAGTTTGGGGCAGGCGGGAAATTCACCCCTCCACTTT.